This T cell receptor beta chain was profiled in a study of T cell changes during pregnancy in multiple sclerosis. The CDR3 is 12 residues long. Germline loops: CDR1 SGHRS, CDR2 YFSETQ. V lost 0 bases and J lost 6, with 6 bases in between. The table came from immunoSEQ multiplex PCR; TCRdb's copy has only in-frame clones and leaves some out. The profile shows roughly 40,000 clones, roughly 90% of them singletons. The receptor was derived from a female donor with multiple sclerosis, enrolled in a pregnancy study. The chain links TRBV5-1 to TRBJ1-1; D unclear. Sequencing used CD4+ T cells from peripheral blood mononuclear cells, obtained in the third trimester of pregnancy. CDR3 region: CASSLAGSEAFF. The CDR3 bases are TGCGCCAGCAGCTTGGCAGGATCTGAAGCTTTCTTT.